Here is one T cell receptor beta chain with its context. Its antigen is not yet known. One base away there is no much larger clone; base qualities are not given. TCR CDR3 regions were amplified from genomic DNA by multiplex PCR using the deep immunoSEQ assay. Extracted genomic DNA from each cell subset was distributed evenly across all wells of several immunoSEQ 96-well plates, and each plate was treated as a replicate. Each replicate PCR for unsorted PBMC received 300 to 350 ng genomic DNA, equal to 25,000 to 30,000 T cell genomes. Genomic DNA from unsorted PBMC was sequenced over ten immunoSEQ deep assay plates. Purified libraries were measured with a Qubit 3.0 fluorometer, size-checked on a Bioanalyzer 2100, and measured again with the KAPA Library Quantification kit. Each immunoSEQ 96-well plate was sequenced on its own single-read 150-cycle Illumina NextSeq 550 flow cell. The paper's data handling went like this. Because only junctional sequences without quality scores were contained in the immunoSEQ output, filtering matching that applied to full-length reads could not be performed. Sequences were annotated with PyIR, a Python wrapper for IgBLAST v1.9, and V/J genes and CDR3 were assigned using IMGT germline references. Any read was removed if the V/J assignment was weak (E-value above 1e-6), the CDR3 was missing, or the read contained stop codons, out-of-frame junctions, or ambiguous translated residues. V3J clonotypes were defined as sequences sharing an identical inferred V gene, J gene, and CDR3 amino acid sequence. Percentage overlap between repertoires was computed as shared unique clonotypes divided by the size of the smaller repertoire. Three approaches were used to assess repertoire richness: RTK rarefaction, the Chao1 estimator, and Recon v2.1 estimates of unobserved clonotypes. In its TCRdb copy, this immuneACCESS table keeps in-frame sequences only and misses some clones. Where compared with another copy, unresolved V genes explain less than half of these, and the others have no known cause. V, J and clone size were drawn from that table, and D and trimming were deduced from the DNA. This sample is represented by 400,000 to 600,000 clones; over 75% of them were singletons. The ten most abundant clones make up around 13% of the sample.

The germline V gene encodes CDR1 SGHRS and CDR2 YFSETQ. The CDR3 holds 12 amino acids from the cysteine to the phenylalanine. The sequence is cut down to CDR3 DNA, 36 bases in frame from base 1. V sheds 2 bases and J sheds 5 bases, leaving 7 bases between their ends. This sample was taken from a study of shared clonotypes between healthy human individuals (dated by TCRdb to the early 2020s). Context from the whole study: A couple of women and a few men aged 18 to 49 years were included in the cohort. The study deeply sequenced blood TCR repertoires of about five healthy adults to estimate repertoire size and the extent of clonotype sharing between individuals. Libraries were prepared and TCR repertoires were sequenced by different laboratories using diverse techniques, in order to increase sequencing depth and limit assay-specific biases. Between about 0.94 and 8.9 billion PBMCs per donor were obtained by leukapheresis.

Healthy HIV-negative adults with no recently reported acute infections or vaccinations were included as donors. All donors were Caucasian adults living in Nashville, Tennessee, USA. For unsorted samples, about 85 million PBMCs were counted and genomic DNA was extracted with the QIAamp DNA Blood Mini kit. Blood was obtained by leukapheresis, after which PBMCs were separated by Ficoll-Histopaque density gradient centrifugation and cryopreserved in liquid nitrogen vapor phase. Summary of the overall study and its limitations: The small number of donors limited the genetic and exposure-history diversity represented. Sampling was limited to blood, and TCR repertoires in tissue likely differ from TCR repertoires in blood. Based on pairwise subsampling, the degree of clonotype sharing among donors was expected to be affected by sequencing depth.

This receptor was identified in a woman in her forties in good health. Some clones in this sample may be carry-over from other donors' samples. The specimen was PBMCs. Recombination joined TRBV5-1 with TRBJ2-5, with the D gene not confidently named. This receptor carries the CDR3 CASSFLEETQYF. The DNA sequence is as follows: TGCGCCAGCAGCTTCCTGGAGGAGACCCAGTACTTC.